The clone carrying this TCR beta chain was picked up a small number of times. Its cognate antigen is unknown. A 5'RACE template-switching step, the method used to make TCR cDNA, added a universal primer site and UMIs. Via MiXCR, TCRdb re-called the 5' RACE reads, giving one row per CDR3 protein. The sample includes 200,000 to 300,000 distinct CDR3 sequences, about an eighth of them seen just once. The entry originates in a study of T cells after yellow fever vaccination. Looking at the study overall: Preparation of the low-cell-number fractions used SMART-Seq v4 Ultra Low Input. Overall study findings and caveats: CD4 and CD8 compartments shared a small share of clonotypes.

The CDR3 spans 16 residues. V trimming: 5 bases; J trimming: 1 base; junction bases outside the gene matches: 9. Per germline, CDR1 SQVTM and CDR2 ANQGSEA. The TCR was taken from a man aged 25 to 40 who received the YFV17D yellow fever vaccine. The chain links TRBV29-1 to TRBJ2-3; 10 bases are a match to TRBD2. Sequenced here: CD4+ T cells sorted from PBMCs, sampled 45 days after the yellow fever booster vaccination. DNA for the CDR3: TGCAGCGTTAGACGTCTAGCGGGAGAGGGCACAGATACGCAGTATTTT. This sequence encodes CSVRRLAGEGTDTQYF.